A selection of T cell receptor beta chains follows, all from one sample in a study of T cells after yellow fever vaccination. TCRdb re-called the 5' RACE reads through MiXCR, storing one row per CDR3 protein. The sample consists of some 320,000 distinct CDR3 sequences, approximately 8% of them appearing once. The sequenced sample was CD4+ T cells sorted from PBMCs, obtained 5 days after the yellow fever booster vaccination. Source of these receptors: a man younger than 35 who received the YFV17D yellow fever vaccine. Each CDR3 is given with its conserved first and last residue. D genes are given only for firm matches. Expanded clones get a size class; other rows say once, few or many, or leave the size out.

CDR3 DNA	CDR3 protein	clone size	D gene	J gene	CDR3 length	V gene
TGTGCCAGTACCCCCGGGACAGGCTCCTACAATGAGCAGTTCTTC	CASTPGTGSYNEQFF	-	TRBD1	TRBJ2-1	15	TRBV19
TGTGCCAGCAGCTTAGGCAGGGGGGGTGGAAACACCATATATTTT	CASSLGRGGGNTIYF	-	TRBD1	TRBJ1-3	15	TRBV7-2
TGTGCCAGCAGTTCCCGGGACAGGGGTTATGGCTACACCTTC	CASSSRDRGYGYTF	few	TRBD1	TRBJ1-2	14	TRBV6-2/TRBV6-3
TGTGCCAGCAGCCAGGTTCCCTACGGGACGCGGGCTTTC	CASSQVPYGTRAF	few	-	TRBJ2-6	13	TRBV14
TGTGCCAGCAGTCCAGGGGTATACTCACCCCTCCACTTT	CASSPGVYSPLHF	many	-	TRBJ1-6	13	TRBV12-3/TRBV12-4
TGTGCCAGCAGCCTAGTACGTACGGGGGCTAGCACAGATACGCAGTATTTT	CASSLVRTGASTDTQYF	many	-	TRBJ2-3	17	TRBV7-2
TGTGCCACCAGTGATTTCGGGGGGGCCGGGGAGCTGTTTTTT	CATSDFGGAGELFF	few	TRBD2	TRBJ2-2	14	TRBV24-1
TGTGCCAGCAGCACCAGGATCGCTAGTGAGCAGTTCTTC	CASSTRIASEQFF	few	-	TRBJ2-1	13	TRBV7-9
TGTGCCATCAGTGAGTGGCTAGCGGGGGAGAGCACAGATACGCAGTATTTT	CAISEWLAGESTDTQYF	few	TRBD2	TRBJ2-3	17	TRBV10-3
TGCGCCAGCAGTTCAAGCGGGGTGGGAGAGACCCAGTACTTC	CASSSSGVGETQYF	few	TRBD2	TRBJ2-5	14	TRBV5-1
TGTGCCAGCAGTTTGAGGCGGGGGTACACAGATACGCAGTATTTT	CASSLRRGYTDTQYF	many	TRBD2	TRBJ2-3	15	TRBV12-3/TRBV12-4
TGCGCCAGCAGCCAAGGGGACAGGGACACCTACGAGCAGTACTTC	CASSQGDRDTYEQYF	-	TRBD1	TRBJ2-7	15	TRBV4-3
TGTGCCAGCAGTTACCTCCTACCCGGAGGGCATCAGCCCCAGCATTTT	CASSYLLPGGHQPQHF	few	-	TRBJ1-5	16	TRBV6-6
TGTGCCAGCAGCGGGGACGGAGGGGAGCAGTACTTC	CASSGDGGEQYF	-	-	TRBJ2-7	12	TRBV7-9
TGTGCCAGCAGCCAAGATGGGACAGACCGGAACACTGAAGCTTTCTTT	CASSQDGTDRNTEAFF	-	TRBD1	TRBJ1-1	16	TRBV3-1
TGTGCCAGCAGTTATCCGGAGGGACAGGGGACCATGACCTCGCCACGGGAGACCCAGTACTTC	CASSYPEGQGTMTSPRETQYF	-	TRBD1	TRBJ2-5	21	TRBV6-9
TGTGCCAGCAGCGCGGGGCTGCGGGGGGGAGAGACCCAGTACTTC	CASSAGLRGGETQYF	many	TRBD2	TRBJ2-5	15	TRBV7-9
TGTGCCAGCACTCCTGACAGTTCGGCTGGCTACACCTTC	CASTPDSSAGYTF	-	-	TRBJ1-2	13	TRBV12-3/TRBV12-4
TGCGCCAGCAGCTCGGGACAGGGAGTCACCGGGGAGCTGTTTTTT	CASSSGQGVTGELFF	many	TRBD1	TRBJ2-2	15	TRBV5-1
TGTGCCAGCAGTAAGCTCGGACTTGATAATTCACCCCTCCACTTT	CASSKLGLDNSPLHF	few	-	TRBJ1-6	15	TRBV6-5
TGTGCCAGCAGCCGCGGACAGGTCTCTGGAAACACCATATATTTT	CASSRGQVSGNTIYF	many	TRBD1	TRBJ1-3	15	TRBV6-6
TGTGCCAGCAGCAAAGGGCCGGAACTTCGGAGGGGCAATGAGCAGTTCTTC	CASSKGPELRRGNEQFF	-	-	TRBJ2-1	17	TRBV21-1
TGCGCCAGCAGCTTGGCCCAGAGTGGGTATGGCTACACCTTC	CASSLAQSGYGYTF	few	-	TRBJ1-2	14	TRBV5-1
TGTGCCAGCAGTTCACATAGCCCCCGCGGCACCATATATTTT	CASSSHSPRGTIYF	-	-	TRBJ1-3	14	TRBV28
TGCGCCAGCAGCCGGACAGTCAATCCAGATACGCAGTATTTT	CASSRTVNPDTQYF	-	-	TRBJ2-3	14	TRBV5-1
TGTGCCAGCAGCGCCCGGACTGAGCAGTTCTTC	CASSARTEQFF	few	-	TRBJ2-1	11	TRBV11-1
TGTGCCAGCAGTGAAGGGAGGGACAGGGTCTACACTGAAGCTTTCTTT	CASSEGRDRVYTEAFF	-	TRBD1	TRBJ1-1	16	TRBV6-1
TGTGCCAGCAGCTCCGGGGGGTTTTTGGAGACCCAGTACTTC	CASSSGGFLETQYF	-	TRBD2	TRBJ2-5	14	TRBV7-7
TGTGCCAGCAGTTACCCTAGCGGGGGACAAGAGACCCAGTACTTC	CASSYPSGGQETQYF	-	TRBD2	TRBJ2-5	15	TRBV6-2/TRBV6-3
TGTGCTAGTGGTCGCCCGGACAACTACTACGAGCAGTACTTC	CASGRPDNYYEQYF	-	-	TRBJ2-7	14	TRBV12-5
TGTGCCAGCAGCTTAGGACCAGGGACGAACACCGGGGAGCTGTTTTTT	CASSLGPGTNTGELFF	few	-	TRBJ2-2	16	TRBV7-2
TGTGCTAGTGGTTTGGTAGGGGGAGATACGCAGTATTTT	CASGLVGGDTQYF	many	-	TRBJ2-3	13	TRBV12-5
TGCGCCAGCAGCCAAGCGTTCAATGAGCAGTTCTTC	CASSQAFNEQFF	-	-	TRBJ2-1	12	TRBV4-3
TGTGCCAGCAGTTTCCAGACAGGGGGCGTCTATGGCTACACCTTC	CASSFQTGGVYGYTF	-	TRBD1	TRBJ1-2	15	TRBV28
TGTGCCAGCAGTGTTTCTTCGGGGACAGGCCAAGAGACCCAGTACTTC	CASSVSSGTGQETQYF	few	TRBD1	TRBJ2-5	16	TRBV6-1
TGTGCCAGCAGTTTTTGGATGAACACTGAAGCTTTCTTT	CASSFWMNTEAFF	-	-	TRBJ1-1	13	TRBV12-3/TRBV12-4
-	CASSFGRGSCFF	-	-	TRBJ2-2	12	TRBV5-4
TGTGCCAGCAGTATCGACAGGGAGGGTACGCAGTATTTT	CASSIDREGTQYF	-	-	TRBJ2-3	13	TRBV12-3/TRBV12-4
TGCGCCAGCAGTGCCCTGGTTTGGGAGAGCTCCTATAATTCACCCCTCCACTTT	CASSALVWESSYNSPLHF	few	-	TRBJ1-6	18	TRBV10-2
TGCGCCAGCAGCGGCCTCGGTTTCGGGGATCCCCAAGAGACCCAGTACTTC	CASSGLGFGDPQETQYF	-	-	TRBJ2-5	17	TRBV5-1
TGTGCCAGCACCACAGGGGCCGCGAACACCGGGGAGCTGTTTTTT	CASTTGAANTGELFF	-	TRBD1	TRBJ2-2	15	TRBV7-9
TGCAGTGCTAGTGGGGGGAACACTGAAGCTTTCTTT	CSASGGNTEAFF	few	-	TRBJ1-1	12	TRBV20-1
TGTGCCTGGAGACACACCCAAACGCGCCCGTTCTTC	CAWRHTQTRPFF	many	-	TRBJ2-1	12	TRBV30
TGTGCCAGTAGTATAGGGGCACCCCGTAGGGATCAGCCCCAGCATTTT	CASSIGAPRRDQPQHF	-	-	TRBJ1-5	16	TRBV19
TGTGCCAGCAGTTGGGACAGGGGGCATGGAAACACCATATATTTT	CASSWDRGHGNTIYF	-	TRBD1	TRBJ1-3	15	TRBV6-5
TGTGCCATCAGTGCTTCAGGTTCCGAGGTTACCCAGTACTTC	CAISASGSEVTQYF	few	-	TRBJ2-5	14	TRBV10-3
TGCGCCAGCAGCCAGGACTACTTGCGGGGGGGCCGAGAGGTGCCAGATACGCAGTATTTT	CASSQDYLRGGREVPDTQYF	few	TRBD2	TRBJ2-3	20	TRBV4-1
TGTGCCAGCAGGCCCTCGGGTGGTGGCTATGGCTACACCTTC	CASRPSGGGYGYTF	few	-	TRBJ1-2	14	TRBV14
TGTGCCAGCCGATCCGGAGGGACAGGAAAAGAGACCCAGTACTTC	CASRSGGTGKETQYF	few	TRBD1	TRBJ2-5	15	TRBV25-1
TGCAGTGCTAGCGGCGGGGGGAGACGTGAGCAGTTCTTC	CSASGGGRREQFF	few	TRBD2	TRBJ2-1	13	TRBV20-1
TGTGCCAGCAGTCGTCGGAGTAGCGGGGGAGATACGCAGTATTTT	CASSRRSSGGDTQYF	few	TRBD2	TRBJ2-3	15	TRBV6-5